The 2 T cell receptor beta chains in this list originate from one sample, sequenced in a study of cytomegalovirus exposure and HLA in healthy donors. PCR used 60 Vbeta primers and 13 Jbeta primers. TCRdb's table, derived via immunoSEQ multiplex PCR, lists solely in-frame clones and lacks some. The repertoire holds more than 65,000 clones, with under 85% as singletons. The sample was PBMCs. The source of these receptors is a woman aged 55-70 years in good health and CMV-seropositive.

This clone occurred a few times. This sequence joins TRBV5-6 and TRBJ1-6, with D perhaps TRBD1 (5 bases). Germline V CDR1 and CDR2: SGHDT, YYEEEE. This CDR3 is 16 amino acids long. V was cut by 4 bases and J by 7 bases, with 18 bases left in between. The CDR3 region is CASSPREGPWNSPLHF. The CDR3 nucleotides are TGTGCCAGCAGCCCGAGGGAGGGACCGTGGAATTCACCCCTCCACTTT.

This chain joins TRBV10-2 and TRBJ1-5; no clear D gene. The CDR3 is 13 residues long. Trimming stripped 4 bases from V and 3 bases from J, with 7 bases between. The germline V gene has CDR1 WSHSY and CDR2 SAAADI. CDR3 protein: CASSVAYNQPQHF. DNA of the CDR3: TGCGCCAGCAGTGTGGCATACAATCAGCCCCAGCATTTT.